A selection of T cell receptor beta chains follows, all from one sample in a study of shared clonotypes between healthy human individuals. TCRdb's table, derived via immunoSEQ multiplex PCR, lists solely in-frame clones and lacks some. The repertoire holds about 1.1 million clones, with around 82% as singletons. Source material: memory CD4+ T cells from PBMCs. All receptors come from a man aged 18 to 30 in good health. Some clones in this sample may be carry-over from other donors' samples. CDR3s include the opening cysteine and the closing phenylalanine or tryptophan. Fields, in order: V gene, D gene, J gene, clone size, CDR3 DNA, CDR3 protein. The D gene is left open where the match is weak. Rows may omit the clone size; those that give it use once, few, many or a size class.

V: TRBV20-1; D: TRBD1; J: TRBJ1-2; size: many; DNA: TGCAGTGCTAGGGACAGGGGTGGCTACACCTTC; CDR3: CSARDRGGYTF
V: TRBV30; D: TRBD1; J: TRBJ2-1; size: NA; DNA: TGTGCCTGGAGTCCCTGGGACAGGGGGCAGGGTGAGCAGTTCTTC; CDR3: CAWSPWDRGQGEQFF
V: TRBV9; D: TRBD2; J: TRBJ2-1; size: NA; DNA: TGTGCCAGCAGCCCCCGGACTAGCGGTGAAGGTGAGCAGTTCTTC; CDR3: CASSPRTSGEGEQFF
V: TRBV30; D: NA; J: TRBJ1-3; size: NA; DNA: TGTGCCTGGACCCCCCCCAGGGCCCCGGAGGACACCATATATTTT; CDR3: CAWTPPRAPEDTIYF
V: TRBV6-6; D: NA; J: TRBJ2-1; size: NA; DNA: TGTGCCAGCAGTTCCGCCATATCCGGTTACAATGAGCAGTTCTTC; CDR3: CASSSAISGYNEQFF
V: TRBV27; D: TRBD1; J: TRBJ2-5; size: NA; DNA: TGTGCCAGCAGTCCGGACAGGGTGCAAGAGACCCAGTACTTC; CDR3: CASSPDRVQETQYF
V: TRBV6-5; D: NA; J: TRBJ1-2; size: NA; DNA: TGTGCCAGCAGTTCCGGGGGGGGCCACTGGGGCTACACCTTC; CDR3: CASSSGGGHWGYTF
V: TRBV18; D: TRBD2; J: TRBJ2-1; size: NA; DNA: TGTGCCAGCTCACCTGGACTAGCGGGAGCCCATCGTTGTGAGCAGTTCTTC; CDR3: CASSPGLAGAHRCEQFF
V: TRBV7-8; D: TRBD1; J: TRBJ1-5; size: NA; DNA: TGTGCCAGCAGCTTATGGACAGGGACGAATCAGCCCCAGCATTTT; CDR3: CASSLWTGTNQPQHF
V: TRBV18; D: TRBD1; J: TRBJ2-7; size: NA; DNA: TGTGCCAGCTCCCCGGGGACAGGGAGCGAGCAGTACTTC; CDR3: CASSPGTGSEQYF
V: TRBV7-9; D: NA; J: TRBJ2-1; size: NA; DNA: TGTGCCAGCAGCTTATTGGCTGGAGCACCCTACAATGAGCAGTTCTTC; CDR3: CASSLLAGAPYNEQFF
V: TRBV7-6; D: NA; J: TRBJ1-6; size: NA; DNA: TGTGCCAGCAGCTTCGGCCGTAACTCACCCCTCCACTTT; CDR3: CASSFGRNSPLHF
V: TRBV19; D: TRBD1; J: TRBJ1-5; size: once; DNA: TGTGCCAGTAGTATACAGGACAGGGGCTATAGCAATCAGCCCCAGCATTTT; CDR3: CASSIQDRGYSNQPQHF
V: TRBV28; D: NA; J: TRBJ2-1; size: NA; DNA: TGTGCCAGCAGTACCTACTTAGCTAGCTCCTACAATGAGCAGTTCTTC; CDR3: CASSTYLASSYNEQFF
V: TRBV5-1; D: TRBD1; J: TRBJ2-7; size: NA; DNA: TGCGCCAGCAGCCGGGGACAGGAGGAGGACGAGCAGTACTTC; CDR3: CASSRGQEEDEQYF
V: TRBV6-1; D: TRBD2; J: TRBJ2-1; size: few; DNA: TGTGCCACCCAGGGACTAGCGGGAGGTTACAATGAGCAGTTCTTC; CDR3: CATQGLAGGYNEQFF
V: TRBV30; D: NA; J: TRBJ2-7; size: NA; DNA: TGTGCCTGGAGTGTAGGGTGGCCAAAGTCCTACGAGCAGTACTTC; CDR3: CAWSVGWPKSYEQYF
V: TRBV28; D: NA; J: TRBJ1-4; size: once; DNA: TGTGCCAGCAGTTCCGCGGATGCCCTCAATGAAAAACTGTTTTTT; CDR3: CASSSADALNEKLFF
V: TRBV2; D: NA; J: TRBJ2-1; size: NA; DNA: TGTGCCAGCCAACTTAGCGGCATATCCTACAATGAGCAGTTCTTC; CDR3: CASQLSGISYNEQFF
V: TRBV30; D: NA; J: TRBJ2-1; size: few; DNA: TGTGCCTGGAGTGTACGGGGTAGCGGAGGGGTCGGGCAGTTCTTC; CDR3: CAWSVRGSGGVGQFF
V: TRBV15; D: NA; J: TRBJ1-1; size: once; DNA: TGTGCCACCAGCAGAGCAGGTAACACTGAAGCTTTCTTT; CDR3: CATSRAGNTEAFF
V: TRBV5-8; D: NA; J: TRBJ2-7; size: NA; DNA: TGTGCCAGCAGCCCCATTTCCATGTACGAGCAGTACTTC; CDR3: CASSPISMYEQYF
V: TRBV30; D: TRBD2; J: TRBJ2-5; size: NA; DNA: TGTGCCTGGAGTCCCGGGACTAGCGGGAGGGGAACGGAGACCCAGTACTTC; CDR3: CAWSPGTSGRGTETQYF
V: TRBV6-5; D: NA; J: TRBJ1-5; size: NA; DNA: TGTGCCAGCAGTTCGGGGTACGGCAATCAGCCCCAGCATTTT; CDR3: CASSSGYGNQPQHF
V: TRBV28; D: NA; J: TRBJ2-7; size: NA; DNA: TGTGCCAGCAGTGACGAGGGACGGAGGTATTCCTACGAGCAGTACTTC; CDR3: CASSDEGRRYSYEQYF
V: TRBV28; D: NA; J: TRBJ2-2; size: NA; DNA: TGTGCCAGCGCCTCAGGCAGGGCGAACACCGGGGAGCTGTTTTTT; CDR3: CASASGRANTGELFF
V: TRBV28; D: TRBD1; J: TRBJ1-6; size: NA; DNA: TGTGCCAGCACTCCGGACAGGGGGCTGTCACCCCTCCACTTT; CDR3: CASTPDRGLSPLHF
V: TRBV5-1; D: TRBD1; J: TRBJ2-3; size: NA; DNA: TGCGCCAGCAGCGTACCGGGACAGGGAAGCACAGATACGCAGTATTTT; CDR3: CASSVPGQGSTDTQYF
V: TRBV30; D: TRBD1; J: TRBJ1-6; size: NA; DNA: TGTGCCTTCGGGACAGGGGGTAGGTCACCCCTCCACTTT; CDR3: CAFGTGGRSPLHF
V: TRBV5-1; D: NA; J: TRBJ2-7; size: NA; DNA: TGCGCCAGCAGCCGTTCGGGCGAAGAGATCTACGAGCAGTACTTC; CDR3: CASSRSGEEIYEQYF
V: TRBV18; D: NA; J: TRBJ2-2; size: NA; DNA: TGTGCCAGCTCACCCCGGCAGAACACCGGGGAGCTGTTTTTT; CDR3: CASSPRQNTGELFF
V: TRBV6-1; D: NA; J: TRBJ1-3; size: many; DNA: TGTGCCAGCAGTGGCCGCCAGGGAACTGGAAACACCATATATTTT; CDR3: CASSGRQGTGNTIYF
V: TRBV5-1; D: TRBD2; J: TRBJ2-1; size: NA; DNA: TGCGCCAGCGGTACGGGAGGTATCAATGAGCAGTTCTTC; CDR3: CASGTGGINEQFF
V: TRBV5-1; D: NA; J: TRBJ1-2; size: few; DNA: TGCGCCAGCAGCTTAACGGCAGGGAACTATGGCTACACCTTC; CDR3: CASSLTAGNYGYTF
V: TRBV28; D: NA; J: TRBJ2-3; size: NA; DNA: TGTGCCAGCAGTTTATGGACGCGGGGCACAGATACGCAGTATTTT; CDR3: CASSLWTRGTDTQYF
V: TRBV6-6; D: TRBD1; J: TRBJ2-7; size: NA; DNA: TGTGCCACGCACCTCCGGGACAGGGAAACCTACGAGCAGTACTTC; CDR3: CATHLRDRETYEQYF
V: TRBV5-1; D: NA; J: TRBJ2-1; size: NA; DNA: TGCGCCAGCAGCCTGGGGCCGGGCGGGCTGGGTCTCCAGTTCTTC; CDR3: CASSLGPGGLGLQFF
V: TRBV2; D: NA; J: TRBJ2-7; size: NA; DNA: TGTGCCAGCAGTAGTGACCAGCCGAGAGTAGGCTCCTACGAGCAGTACTTC; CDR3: CASSSDQPRVGSYEQYF
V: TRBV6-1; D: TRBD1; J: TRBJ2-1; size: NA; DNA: TGTGCCACCCTTCGGACAGGGTTCTCGGGTGAGCAGTTCTTC; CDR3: CATLRTGFSGEQFF
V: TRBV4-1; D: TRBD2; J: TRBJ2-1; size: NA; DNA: TGCGCCAGCAGCCAAGATCCGAGCCCCGCGGGGGGCAATGAGCAGTTCTTC; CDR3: CASSQDPSPAGGNEQFF
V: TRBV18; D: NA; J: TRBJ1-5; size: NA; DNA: TGTGCCAGCTCACCCGGAAATGGTCAGCCCCAGCATTTT; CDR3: CASSPGNGQPQHF
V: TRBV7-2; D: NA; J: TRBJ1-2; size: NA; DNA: TGTGCCAGCAGCTTAGTCGGCCCCTTGGTGGGCTACACCTTC; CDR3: CASSLVGPLVGYTF
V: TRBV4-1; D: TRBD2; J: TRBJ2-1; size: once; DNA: TGCGCCAGCAGCCTGTTGACTAGCGGGAATAGATACAATGAGCAGTTCTTC; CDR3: CASSLLTSGNRYNEQFF
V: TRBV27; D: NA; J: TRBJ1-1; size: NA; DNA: TGTGCCAGCAGTCCGAGTATTGCCCACTCTGAAGCTTTCTTT; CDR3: CASSPSIAHSEAFF
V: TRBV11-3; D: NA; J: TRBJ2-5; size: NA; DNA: TGTGCCAGCAGCCTCCGGTACCAAGAGACCCAGTACTTC; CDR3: CASSLRYQETQYF
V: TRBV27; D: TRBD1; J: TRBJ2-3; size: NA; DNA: TGTGCCAGCAGTTTAAAGACAGGGGGGCCAGATACGCAGTATTTT; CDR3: CASSLKTGGPDTQYF
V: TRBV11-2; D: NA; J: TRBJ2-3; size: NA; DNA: TGTGCCAGCAGCTCCACAGGGTCGACGCAGTATTTT; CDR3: CASSSTGSTQYF
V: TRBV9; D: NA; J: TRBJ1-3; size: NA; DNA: TGTGCCAGCAGCGTACAGGGGTCTGGAAACACCATATATTTT; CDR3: CASSVQGSGNTIYF
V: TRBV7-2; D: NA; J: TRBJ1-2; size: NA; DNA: TGTGCCAGCAGCTTACAGGGCTATGGCTACACCTTC; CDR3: CASSLQGYGYTF
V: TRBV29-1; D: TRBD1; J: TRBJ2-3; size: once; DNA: TGCAGCGCCCCTCTGGGCAGGGGGCCCACAGATACGCAGTATTTT; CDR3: CSAPLGRGPTDTQYF
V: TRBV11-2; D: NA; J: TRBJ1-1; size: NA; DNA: TGTGCCAGCAGCCCCGGGACGGCCCTTGAAGCTTTCTTT; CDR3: CASSPGTALEAFF
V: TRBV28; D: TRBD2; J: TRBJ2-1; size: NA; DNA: TGTGCCGGCGGGCGGGAGGGTTCAGAAGAGCAGTTCTTC; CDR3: CAGGREGSEEQFF
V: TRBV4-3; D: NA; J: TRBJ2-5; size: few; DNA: TGCGCCAGCAGCCAAGGAGTGGGGGAGACCCAGTACTTC; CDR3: CASSQGVGETQYF
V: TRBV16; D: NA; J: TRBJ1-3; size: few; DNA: TGTGCCAGCAGTCAAGATACAGGGATCTCTGGAAACACCATATATTTT; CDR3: CASSQDTGISGNTIYF
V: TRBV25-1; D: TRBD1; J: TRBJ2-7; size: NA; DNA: TGTGCCAGCAGTGATACAAAACAGGGGCTACTGGACGAGCAGTACTTC; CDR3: CASSDTKQGLLDEQYF